The subject of this entry is one T cell receptor (beta chain). This clone was seen only a few times. What antigen it recognizes has not been identified. Coverage ceases 3 residues before the CDR3 finishes, and the germline J gene fills in the end. V was cut back by 0 bases and J by 6 bases, leaving a gap of 13 bases between them. The CDR3 numbers 14 residues from cysteine through phenylalanine. Of the CDR3's DNA, 33 bases were read; they are in frame from base 1. The germline V gene sets CDR1 to SGHDT and CDR2 to YYEEEE. The sample comes from a study of T cell clonality in common variable immunodeficiency (dated by TCRdb to 2013 to 2016). CVID was diagnosed by standard criteria: serum IgG, IgA and/or IgM reduced below normal range, plus specific antibody deficiency. There were around 44 subjects in the CVID group (about 29 male and around 15 female), ranging in age from about 8 to 70 years, with a mean age of around 44. Most CVID patients and most healthy controls were of Caucasian heritage. Replacement immunoglobulin therapy had been administered to all CVID subjects for at least one year at the time of study participation. At the time of blood collection, no CVID subject was ill or was being treated with immunomodulatory or immunosuppressive medication. Heparinized peripheral whole blood samples of about 5 to 8 ml were collected from each donor. TCRbeta CDR3 repertoires were sequenced from genomic DNA of adults with common variable immune deficiency (CVID) and healthy adult controls. Diluted blood was density-centrifuged over Hypaque 1077 or Ficoll-Paque to isolate peripheral blood mononuclear cells. Genomic DNA was extracted from unsorted mononuclear cells by Qiagen column purification or by a centrifugation-based method.

For sequencing, equivalent amounts of genomic DNA were input from CVID and control samples. For every sample, a 60 bp segment covering the rearranged TCRbeta CDR3 region was amplified and then sequenced. The immunoSEQ assay, a bias-corrected multiplex PCR with high-throughput sequencing, was employed for TCRbeta amplification. The source study handled its data this way. Every unique nucleotide sequence was considered a clone and was annotated with V, D and J genes, copy number and frequency. Sequences were labeled productive if in frame, and non-productive if out of frame or containing stop codons. As previously described, clonality was computed from Shannon's entropy. The predicted amino acid sequences of productive clones were used to derive the mean CDR3 Kyte-Doolittle hydropathy. The R hclust function was used to hierarchically cluster scaled V gene usage with Manhattan distance and complete linkage. To assess clone sharing by CDR3 amino acid sequence, 12 repertoires per group were resampled over 100 rounds. The repertoires were searched for about 68 published EBV-specific TCRbeta sequences and some 230 published CMV-specific TCRbeta sequences. Analysis left out a couple of CVID samples that produced under 10,000 sequences, so 35 to 50 CVID repertoires remained. TCRdb retrieved this table from immuneACCESS and kept in-frame rearrangements only. Not all clones are present; in checked studies, unresolved V genes account for under half, and no reason is known for the remainder. V, J and clone size are taken as reported in that table, and D and trimming were inferred from the DNA itself. This sample has under 40,000 clones, none of them a singleton. The ten largest clones take up 5.4% of the sample.

The paper's findings and limits, for the study overall: Despite equal DNA input, controls averaged about 81,820 unique sequences per sample versus around 30,000 in CVID samples. Fewer deletions and N-nucleotide insertions were reportedly observed in CVID TCRbeta sequences, and highly modified clones with 13 or more V deletions were reportedly absent from CVID TCRbeta sequences. CVID subjects shared fewer TCRbeta clones with each other than healthy controls did (p < 0.0001). Compared with healthy controls, CVID subjects showed increased TCRbeta clonality (t-test p = 0.018), a feature most characteristic of about a third of subjects. Differences among patients in the CVID cohort limited the correlations between repertoire features and clinical complications. According to the authors, finding the cause of the higher clonality in CVID would require sequencing the repertoires of T cell subpopulations.

The chain uses TRBV5-6 and TRBJ2-7; TRBD1 is a possible D gene, resting on 6 matching bases. The sequenced sample was peripheral blood mononuclear cells. The sequence came from a human donor with common variable immunodeficiency. CDR3 protein: CASSLGQVKSEQYF. The part of the CDR3 DNA that was read is TGTGCCAGCAGCTTGGGACAGGTAAAGTCCGAG.